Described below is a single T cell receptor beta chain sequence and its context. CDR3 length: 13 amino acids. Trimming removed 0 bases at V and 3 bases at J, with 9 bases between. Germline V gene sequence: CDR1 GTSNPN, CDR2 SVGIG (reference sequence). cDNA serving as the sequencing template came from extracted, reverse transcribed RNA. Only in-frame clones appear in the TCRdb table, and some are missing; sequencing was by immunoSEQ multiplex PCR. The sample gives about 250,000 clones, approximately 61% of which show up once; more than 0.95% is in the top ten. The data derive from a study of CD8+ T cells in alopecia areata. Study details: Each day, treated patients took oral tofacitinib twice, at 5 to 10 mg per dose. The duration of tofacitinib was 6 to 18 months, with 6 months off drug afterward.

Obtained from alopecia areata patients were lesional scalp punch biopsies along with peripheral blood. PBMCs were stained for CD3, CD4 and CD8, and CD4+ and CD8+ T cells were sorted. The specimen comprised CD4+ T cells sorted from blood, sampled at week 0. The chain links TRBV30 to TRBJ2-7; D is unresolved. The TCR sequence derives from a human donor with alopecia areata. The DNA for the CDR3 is TGTGCCTGGAGTGTAGGTGCGAACTACGAGCAGTACTTC. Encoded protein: CAWSVGANYEQYF.